Listed here is a single T cell receptor (beta chain). The source of the sample is a study of blood T cell repertoires in COVID-19. On the study more broadly: From the United States, Italy and Spain came samples of acute and convalescent COVID-19. The cDNA or gDNA used as material had been derived from T cells, B-cell-depleted T cells, or PBMCs.

Clones were read by immunoSEQ multiplex PCR, and TCRdb kept only the in-frame ones, dropping some. Of about 94,000 clones listed, 86% were seen once; the top ten hold 13%. Sequenced input: peripheral blood. The sequence was obtained from a woman between 55 and 75 years old in a cohort sampled during active or convalescent COVID-19.

The CDR3 region is CASSRSTGGSGNEQFF. CDR3 nucleotide sequence: TGTGCCAGCAGCCGAAGTACAGGGGGAAGCGGAAATGAGCAGTTCTTC. V gene TRBV11-3 combines with J gene TRBJ2-1, with 8 bases that match TRBD1. CDR3 length: 16 residues. V dropped 5 bases and J dropped 7; count of bases not matched to a gene: 13. CDR1 and CDR2 from the germline V gene are SGHNT and YENEEA.